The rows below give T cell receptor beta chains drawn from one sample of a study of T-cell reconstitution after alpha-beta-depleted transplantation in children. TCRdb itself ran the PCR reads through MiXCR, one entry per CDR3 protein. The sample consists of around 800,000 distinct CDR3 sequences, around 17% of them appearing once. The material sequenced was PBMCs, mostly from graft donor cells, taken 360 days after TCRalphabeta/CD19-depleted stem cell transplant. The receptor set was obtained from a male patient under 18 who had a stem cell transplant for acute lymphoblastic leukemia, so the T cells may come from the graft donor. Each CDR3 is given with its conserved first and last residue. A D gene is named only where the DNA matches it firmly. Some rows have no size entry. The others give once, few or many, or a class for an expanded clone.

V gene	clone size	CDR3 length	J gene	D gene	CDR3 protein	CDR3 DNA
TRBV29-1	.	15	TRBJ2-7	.	CSALARRPPSYEQYF	TGCAGCGCCCTAGCGAGGAGGCCCCCATCCTACGAGCAGTACTTC
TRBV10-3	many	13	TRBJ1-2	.	CAISERGYYGYTF	TGTGCCATCAGTGAACGGGGGTACTATGGCTACACCTTC
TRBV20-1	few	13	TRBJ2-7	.	CSSRPHQRYEQYF	TGCAGTTCTCGCCCCCACCAGAGATACGAGCAGTACTTC
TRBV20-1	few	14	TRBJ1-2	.	CSARRQRDNYGYTF	TGCAGTGCTAGACGACAGAGAGATAACTATGGCTACACCTTC
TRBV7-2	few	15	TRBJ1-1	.	CASSPPPGPNTEAFF	TGTGCCAGCAGTCCCCCCCCGGGGCCGAACACTGAAGCTTTCTTT
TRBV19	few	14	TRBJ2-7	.	CASSGQRGFYEQYF	TGTGCCAGTAGCGGACAGAGAGGCTTCTACGAGCAGTACTTC
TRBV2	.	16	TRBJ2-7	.	CASSGAEGSGLHEQYF	TGTGCCAGCAGTGGGGCCGAGGGGTCCGGATTACACGAGCAGTACTTC
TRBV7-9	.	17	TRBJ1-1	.	CASSSLEGGTTNTEAFF	TGTGCCAGCAGCTCATTAGAGGGGGGTACTACGAACACTGAAGCTTTCTTT
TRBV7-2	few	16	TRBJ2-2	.	CASSLKTGGLAGELFF	TGTGCCAGCAGCTTAAAGACTGGCGGTTTGGCCGGGGAGCTGTTTTTT
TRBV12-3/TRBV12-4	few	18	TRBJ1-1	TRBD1	CASSYLTGGFLINTEAFF	TGTGCCAGCAGTTACTTAACAGGGGGATTTTTAATCAACACTGAAGCTTTCTTT
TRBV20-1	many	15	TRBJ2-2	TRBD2	CSASRGRAGTGELFF	TGCAGTGCTAGTCGGGGGAGGGCCGGTACCGGGGAGCTGTTTTTT
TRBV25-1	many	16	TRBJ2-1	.	CASSEWTMSSYNEQFF	TGTGCCAGCAGTGAGTGGACGATGAGCTCCTACAATGAGCAGTTCTTC
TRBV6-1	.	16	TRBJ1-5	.	CASSEARLRDNQPQHF	TGTGCCAGCAGTGAAGCCCGGCTGAGGGACAATCAGCCCCAGCATTTT
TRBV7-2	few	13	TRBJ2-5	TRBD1	CASNTGARKTQYF	TGTGCCAGCAACACAGGGGCCCGGAAGACCCAGTACTTC
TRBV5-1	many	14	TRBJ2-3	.	CASSGGVSTDTQYF	TGCGCCAGCAGCGGAGGGGTTAGCACAGATACGCAGTATTTT
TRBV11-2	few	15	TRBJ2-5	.	CASSFFEDYKETQYF	TGTGCCAGCAGCTTTTTCGAGGACTACAAAGAGACCCAGTACTTC
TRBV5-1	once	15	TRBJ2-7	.	CASSLLSTRTYEQYF	TGCGCCAGCAGCTTGTTGAGCACGAGAACCTACGAGCAGTACTTC
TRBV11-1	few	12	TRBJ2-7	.	CASSRAEHEQYF	TGTGCCAGCAGCCGTGCGGAGCACGAGCAGTACTTC
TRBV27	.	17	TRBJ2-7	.	CASALGGGPQLYYEQYF	TGTGCCAGCGCACTGGGGGGAGGACCCCAGCTTTACTACGAGCAGTACTTC
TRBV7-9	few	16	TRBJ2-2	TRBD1	CASSPPGQINTGELFF	TGTGCCAGCAGTCCGCCGGGACAGATAAACACCGGGGAGCTGTTTTTT
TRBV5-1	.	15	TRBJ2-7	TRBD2	CASSGGDGPHGEQYF	TGCGCCAGCAGCGGGGGGGACGGACCTCACGGCGAGCAGTACTTC
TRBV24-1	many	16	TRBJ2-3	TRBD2	CATSDHGLAGRDTQYF	TGTGCCACCAGTGATCACGGACTAGCGGGTCGAGATACGCAGTATTTT
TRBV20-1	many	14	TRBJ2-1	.	CSARVQPYGNEQFF	TGCAGTGCGAGGGTTCAGCCCTACGGCAATGAGCAGTTCTTC
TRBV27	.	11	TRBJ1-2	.	CASSAVYGYTF	TGTGCCAGCAGTGCTGTCTATGGCTACACCTTC
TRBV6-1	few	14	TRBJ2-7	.	CASSRSGQVYEQYF	TGTGCCAGCAGCCGGAGCGGGCAGGTCTACGAGCAGTACTTC
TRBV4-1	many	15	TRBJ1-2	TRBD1	CASSQEGTGRFGYTF	TGCGCCAGCAGCCAAGAGGGGACAGGGAGGTTTGGCTACACCTTC
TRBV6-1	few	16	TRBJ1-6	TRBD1	CASSLNGGQLYSPLHF	TGTGCCAGCAGTCTCAATGGGGGACAGCTCTATTCACCCCTCCACTTT
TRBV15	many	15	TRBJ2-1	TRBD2	CATILVAGPNNEQFF	TGTGCCACGATATTGGTAGCGGGACCCAACAATGAGCAGTTCTTC
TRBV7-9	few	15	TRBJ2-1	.	CASSETPSGRNEQFF	TGTGCCAGCAGCGAGACTCCTTCCGGCCGCAATGAGCAGTTCTTC
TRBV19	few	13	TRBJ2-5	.	CASSWRVEETQYF	TGTGCCAGTAGTTGGCGGGTTGAAGAGACCCAGTACTTC
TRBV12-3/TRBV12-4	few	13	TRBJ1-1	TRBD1	CASMGQPNTEAFF	TGTGCCAGCATGGGACAGCCGAACACTGAAGCTTTCTTT
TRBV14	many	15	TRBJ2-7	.	CASSYSWPPAYEQYF	TGTGCCAGCAGCTACAGCTGGCCCCCCGCTTACGAGCAGTACTTC
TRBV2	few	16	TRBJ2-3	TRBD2	CASTKVLAGGGDTQYF	TGTGCCAGCACCAAAGTCCTAGCGGGAGGGGGAGATACGCAGTATTTT
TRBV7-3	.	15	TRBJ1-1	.	CASSSMGGVDTEAFF	TGTGCCAGCAGCTCTATGGGGGGGGTGGACACTGAAGCTTTCTTT
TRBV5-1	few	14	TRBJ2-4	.	CASSFLDRQNIQYF	TGCGCCAGCAGCTTTCTCGACAGACAAAACATTCAGTACTTC